Listed below are T cell receptor beta chains from one sample, sequenced in a study of T cell changes during pregnancy in multiple sclerosis. The protocol was immunoSEQ multiplex PCR, while the TCRdb copy is restricted to in-frame clones and leaves out a portion. The data hold around 110,000 clones, with roughly 90% observed a single time. The material was peripheral blood, obtained after pregnancy. These receptors all stem from a female donor with multiple sclerosis, enrolled in a pregnancy study. CDR3s leave out the opening cysteine and the closing phenylalanine or tryptophan. The order of the fields is CDR3 protein, J gene, clone size, V gene. Expanded clones get a size class; other rows say once, few or many, or leave the size out.

CDR3 protein: ASSSLSSSWALT; J gene: TRBJ1-2; clone size: once; V gene: TRBV28
CDR3 protein: ASSLGPGVSYEQY; J gene: TRBJ2-7; clone size: .; V gene: TRBV7-2
CDR3 protein: ASSLGLADSYNEQF; J gene: TRBJ2-1; clone size: once; V gene: TRBV5-1
CDR3 protein: ATSDRGNTEAF; J gene: TRBJ1-1; clone size: few; V gene: TRBV19
CDR3 protein: ASSESGGTNTGELF; J gene: TRBJ2-2; clone size: .; V gene: TRBV10-2
CDR3 protein: AIGPGQGMWKTQY; J gene: TRBJ2-5; clone size: .; V gene: TRBV10-3
CDR3 protein: ASSWRPGDTQY; J gene: TRBJ2-3; clone size: .; V gene: TRBV7-9
CDR3 protein: ASSKGLAGGSDTQY; J gene: TRBJ2-3; clone size: .; V gene: TRBV5-4
CDR3 protein: VWSVPGGGYEQY; J gene: TRBJ2-7; clone size: .; V gene: TRBV30
CDR3 protein: ATSSRQGSQPQH; J gene: TRBJ1-5; clone size: .; V gene: TRBV15
CDR3 protein: ASSLETGGSGYT; J gene: TRBJ1-2; clone size: .; V gene: TRBV7-9
CDR3 protein: ASRPPGGYNEQF; J gene: TRBJ2-1; clone size: .; V gene: TRBV4-2
CDR3 protein: ASSDSQLAEQY; J gene: TRBJ2-7; clone size: .; V gene: TRBV10-1
CDR3 protein: ASSSLGVAGAYEQY; J gene: TRBJ2-7; clone size: .; V gene: TRBV27
CDR3 protein: ASSLLRADMGYT; J gene: TRBJ1-2; clone size: once; V gene: TRBV5-1
CDR3 protein: ASSYSGQGGNEQF; J gene: TRBJ2-1; clone size: .; V gene: TRBV6-5
CDR3 protein: ASSTGGGYEQY; J gene: TRBJ2-7; clone size: .; V gene: TRBV7-3
CDR3 protein: ASSPGRGDYGYT; J gene: TRBJ1-2; clone size: .; V gene: TRBV28
CDR3 protein: ASSRGVTYNEQF; J gene: TRBJ2-1; clone size: .; V gene: TRBV10-3
CDR3 protein: ASSPGLATYNEQF; J gene: TRBJ2-1; clone size: .; V gene: TRBV5-1
CDR3 protein: ASSLALGQSRPYNEQF; J gene: TRBJ2-1; clone size: .; V gene: TRBV7-6
CDR3 protein: ASDKETRGGGARDTQY; J gene: TRBJ2-3; clone size: .; V gene: TRBV7-2
CDR3 protein: ASRSQGQPQH; J gene: TRBJ1-5; clone size: .; V gene: TRBV28
CDR3 protein: AVASGQYNEQF; J gene: TRBJ2-1; clone size: .; V gene: TRBV7-9
CDR3 protein: ASSQISGANVLT; J gene: TRBJ2-6; clone size: .; V gene: TRBV14
CDR3 protein: ASSQLGLSTDTQY; J gene: TRBJ2-3; clone size: .; V gene: TRBV4-1
CDR3 protein: ASSSGQLSPHGYT; J gene: TRBJ1-2; clone size: .; V gene: TRBV5-5
CDR3 protein: ASSPRQGGSYEQY; J gene: TRBJ2-7; clone size: .; V gene: TRBV6-5
CDR3 protein: ASSWITGLGQPQH; J gene: TRBJ1-5; clone size: .; V gene: TRBV28
CDR3 protein: ASSVGSGGPQF; J gene: TRBJ2-1; clone size: .; V gene: TRBV9
CDR3 protein: ASRLGSNQPQH; J gene: TRBJ1-5; clone size: .; V gene: TRBV2
CDR3 protein: AWSWEGPKAYEQY; J gene: TRBJ2-7; clone size: once; V gene: TRBV30
CDR3 protein: ASSAGSSGNTIY; J gene: TRBJ1-3; clone size: .; V gene: TRBV2
CDR3 protein: ASSTGTGAIKLF; J gene: TRBJ1-4; clone size: .; V gene: TRBV19
CDR3 protein: ASIEDGLAIIGYEQY; J gene: TRBJ2-7; clone size: .; V gene: TRBV2
CDR3 protein: ASSIDGTVAHNEQF; J gene: TRBJ2-1; clone size: .; V gene: TRBV19
CDR3 protein: ASSYEGASGNTIY; J gene: TRBJ1-3; clone size: .; V gene: TRBV27
CDR3 protein: ASSLGLGSGWNEQF; J gene: TRBJ2-1; clone size: .; V gene: TRBV5-4
CDR3 protein: ASSVNGLAGNNEQF; J gene: TRBJ2-1; clone size: .; V gene: TRBV9
CDR3 protein: ASSRLTGSNEKLF; J gene: TRBJ1-4; clone size: .; V gene: TRBV11-2
CDR3 protein: ASSLRNPNTEAF; J gene: TRBJ1-1; clone size: .; V gene: TRBV7-8